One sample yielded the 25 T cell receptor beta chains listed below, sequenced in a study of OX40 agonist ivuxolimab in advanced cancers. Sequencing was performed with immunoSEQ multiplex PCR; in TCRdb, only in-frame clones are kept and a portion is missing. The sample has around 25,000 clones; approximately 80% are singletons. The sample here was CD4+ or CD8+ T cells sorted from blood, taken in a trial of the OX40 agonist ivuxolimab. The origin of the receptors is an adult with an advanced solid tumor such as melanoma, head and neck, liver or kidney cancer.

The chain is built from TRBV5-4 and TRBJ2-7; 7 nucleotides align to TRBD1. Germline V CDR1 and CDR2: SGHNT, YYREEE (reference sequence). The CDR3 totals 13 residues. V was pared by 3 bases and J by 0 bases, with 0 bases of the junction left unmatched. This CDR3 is CASSWDSSYEQYF. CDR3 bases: TGTGCCAGCAGCTGGGACAGCTCCTACGAGCAGTACTTC.

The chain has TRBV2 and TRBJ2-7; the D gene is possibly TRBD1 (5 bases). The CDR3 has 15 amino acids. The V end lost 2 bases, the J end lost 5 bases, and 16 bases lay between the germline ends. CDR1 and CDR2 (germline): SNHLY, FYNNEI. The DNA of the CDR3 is TGTGCCAGCAGTGAAAAGGGGCCCCGTGCAGACGAGCAGTACTTC. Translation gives CASSEKGPRADEQYF.

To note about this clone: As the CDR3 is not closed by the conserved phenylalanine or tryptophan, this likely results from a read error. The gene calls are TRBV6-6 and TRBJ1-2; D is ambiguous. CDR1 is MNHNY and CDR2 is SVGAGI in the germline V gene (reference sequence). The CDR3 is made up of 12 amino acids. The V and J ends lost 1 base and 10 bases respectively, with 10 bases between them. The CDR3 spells CASSYYGPDYTL. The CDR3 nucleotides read TGTGCCAGCAGTTACTACGGCCCGGACTACACCCTC.

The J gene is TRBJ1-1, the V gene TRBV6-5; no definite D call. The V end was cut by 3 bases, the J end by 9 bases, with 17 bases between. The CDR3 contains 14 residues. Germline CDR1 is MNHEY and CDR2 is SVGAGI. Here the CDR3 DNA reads TGTGCCAGCAGTTATAAGGGCACGGGTGATAAAGCTTTCTTT. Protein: CASSYKGTGDKAFF.

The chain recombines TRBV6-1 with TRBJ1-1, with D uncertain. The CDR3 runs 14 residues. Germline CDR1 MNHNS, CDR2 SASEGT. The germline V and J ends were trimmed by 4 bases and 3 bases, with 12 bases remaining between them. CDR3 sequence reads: CASSANGPHTEAFF. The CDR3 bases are TGTGCCAGCAGTGCCAATGGGCCTCACACTGAAGCTTTCTTT.

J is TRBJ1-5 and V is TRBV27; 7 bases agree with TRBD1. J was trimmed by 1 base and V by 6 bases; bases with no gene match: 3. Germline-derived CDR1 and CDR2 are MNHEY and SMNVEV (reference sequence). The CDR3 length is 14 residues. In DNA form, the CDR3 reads TGTGCCAGCAGCACACAGGGGAGCAATCAGCCCCAGCATTTT. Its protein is CASSTQGSNQPQHF.

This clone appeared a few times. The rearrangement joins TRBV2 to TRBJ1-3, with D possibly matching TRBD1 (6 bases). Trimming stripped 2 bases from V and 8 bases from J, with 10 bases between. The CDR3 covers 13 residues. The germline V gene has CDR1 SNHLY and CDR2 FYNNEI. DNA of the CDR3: TGTGCCAGCAGTGAATTAGGGGGTTACACCATATATTTT. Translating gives CASSELGGYTIYF.

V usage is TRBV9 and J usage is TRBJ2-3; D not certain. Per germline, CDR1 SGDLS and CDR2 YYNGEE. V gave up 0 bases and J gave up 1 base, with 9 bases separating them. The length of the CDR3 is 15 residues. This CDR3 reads CASSVAGWGTDTQYF. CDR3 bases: TGTGCCAGCAGCGTAGCTGGGTGGGGCACAGATACGCAGTATTTT.

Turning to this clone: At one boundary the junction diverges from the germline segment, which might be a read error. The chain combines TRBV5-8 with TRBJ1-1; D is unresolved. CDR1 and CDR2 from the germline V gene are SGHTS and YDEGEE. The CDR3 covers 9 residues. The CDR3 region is CASSLTEGF. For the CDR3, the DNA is TGTGCCAGCAGCCTCACAGAAGGCTTT.

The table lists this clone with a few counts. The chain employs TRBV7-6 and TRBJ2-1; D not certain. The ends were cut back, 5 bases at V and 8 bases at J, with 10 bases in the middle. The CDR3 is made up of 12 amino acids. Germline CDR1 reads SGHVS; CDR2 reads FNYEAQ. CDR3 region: CASSQMVHEQFF. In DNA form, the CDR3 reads TGTGCCAGCAGCCAAATGGTCCATGAGCAGTTCTTC.

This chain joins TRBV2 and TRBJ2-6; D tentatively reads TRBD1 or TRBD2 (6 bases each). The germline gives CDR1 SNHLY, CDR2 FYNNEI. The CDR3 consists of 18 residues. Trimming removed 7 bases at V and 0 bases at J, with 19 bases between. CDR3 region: CASTDGGRSYSGANVLTF. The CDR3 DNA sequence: TGTGCCAGCACCGACGGGGGCCGATCTTACTCTGGGGCCAACGTCCTGACTTTC.

Here the CDR3 DNA reads TGTGCCAGCAGCTTAATGGGGTCGGGTCGTTTGGATACGCAGTATTTT. Translation gives CASSLMGSGRLDTQYF. The chain uses TRBV7-6 and TRBJ2-3; D is ambiguous. Trimming took off 2 bases at V and 6 bases at J, with 18 bases between the two ends. The CDR3 totals 16 residues. Germline CDR1 and CDR2: SGHVS and FNYEAQ.

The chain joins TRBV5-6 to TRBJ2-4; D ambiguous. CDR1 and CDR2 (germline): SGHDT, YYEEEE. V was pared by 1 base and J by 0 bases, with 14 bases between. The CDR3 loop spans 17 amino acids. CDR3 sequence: CASSLSPWVGAKNIQYF. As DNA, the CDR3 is TGTGCCAGCAGCTTGAGCCCATGGGTAGGAGCCAAAAACATTCAGTACTTC.

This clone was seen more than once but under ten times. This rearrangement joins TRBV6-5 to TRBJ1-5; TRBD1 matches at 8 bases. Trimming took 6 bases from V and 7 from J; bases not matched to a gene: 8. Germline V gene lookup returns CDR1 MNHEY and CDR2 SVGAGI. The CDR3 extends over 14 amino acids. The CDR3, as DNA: TGTGCCAGCAGACACCCAGGGGGCGACCAGCCCCAGCATTTT. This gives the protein CASRHPGGDQPQHF.

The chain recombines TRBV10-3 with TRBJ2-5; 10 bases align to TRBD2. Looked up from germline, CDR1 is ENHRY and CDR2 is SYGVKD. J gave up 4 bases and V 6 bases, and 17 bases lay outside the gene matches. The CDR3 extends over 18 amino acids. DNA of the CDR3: TGTGCCATCAGCGCCAGGGAGTTCCTAGCGGGAGATAGAGAGACCCAGTACTTC. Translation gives CAISAREFLAGDRETQYF.

For the CDR3, the DNA is TGTGCCAGCAGCTTATTTGCGCAACTCACAGATACGCAGTATTTT. Translated: CASSLFAQLTDTQYF. The gene calls are TRBV7-3 and TRBJ2-3, with D unresolved. Germline V lookup: CDR1 SGHTA, CDR2 FQGTGA. V was trimmed by 2 bases and J by 2 bases, leaving 11 bases between them. There are 15 residues in the CDR3.

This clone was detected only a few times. CDR3 sequence (DNA): TGTGCCAGTAGTATTGGGTGGCTAGCGGGGGGCCTAAGGTTTGCAGATACGCAGTATTTT. Residues: CASSIGWLAGGLRFADTQYF. This chain links TRBV19 with TRBJ2-3; 11 bases match TRBD2. Germline V lookup: CDR1 LNHDA, CDR2 SQIVND (reference sequence). V was clipped by 3 bases and J by 4 bases; unmatched bases: 18. The CDR3 loop spans 20 amino acids.

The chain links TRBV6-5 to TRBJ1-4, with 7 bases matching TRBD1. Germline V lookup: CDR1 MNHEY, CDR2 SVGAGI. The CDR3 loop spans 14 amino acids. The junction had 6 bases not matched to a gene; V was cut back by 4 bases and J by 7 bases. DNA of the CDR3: TGTGCCAGCAGTTTCGACAGGGTTGCTGAAAAACTGTTTTTT. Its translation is CASSFDRVAEKLFF.

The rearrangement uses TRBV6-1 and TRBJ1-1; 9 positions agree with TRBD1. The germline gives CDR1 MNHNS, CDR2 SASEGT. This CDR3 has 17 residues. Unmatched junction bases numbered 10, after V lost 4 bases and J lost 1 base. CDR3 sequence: CASSGRYRGRENTEAFF. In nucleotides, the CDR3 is TGTGCCAGCAGTGGACGCTACAGGGGGCGAGAGAACACTGAAGCTTTCTTT.

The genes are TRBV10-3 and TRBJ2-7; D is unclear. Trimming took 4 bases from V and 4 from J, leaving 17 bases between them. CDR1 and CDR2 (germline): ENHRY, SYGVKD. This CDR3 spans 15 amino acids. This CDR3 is CAISVDLPPRYEQYF. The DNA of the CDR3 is TGTGCCATCAGTGTCGATCTCCCACCACGTTACGAGCAGTACTTC.

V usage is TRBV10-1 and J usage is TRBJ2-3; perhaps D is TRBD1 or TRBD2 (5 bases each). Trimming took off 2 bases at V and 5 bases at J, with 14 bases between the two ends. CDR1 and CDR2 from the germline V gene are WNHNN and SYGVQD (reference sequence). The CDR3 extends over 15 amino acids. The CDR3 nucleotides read TGCGCCAGCAGTGAGGGTATGAGGGGAGAAGATACGCAGTATTTT. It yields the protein CASSEGMRGEDTQYF.

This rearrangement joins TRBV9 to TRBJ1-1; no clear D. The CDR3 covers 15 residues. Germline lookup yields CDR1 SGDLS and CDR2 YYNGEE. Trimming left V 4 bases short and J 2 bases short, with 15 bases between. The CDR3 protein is CASSYKSEGNTEAFF. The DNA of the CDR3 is TGTGCCAGCAGCTATAAGTCCGAGGGAAACACTGAAGCTTTCTTT. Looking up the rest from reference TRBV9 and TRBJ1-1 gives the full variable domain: DSGVTQTPKHLITATGQRVTLRCSPRSGDLSVYWYQQSLDQGLQFLIQYYNGEERAKGNILERFSAQQFPDLHSELNLSSLELGDSALYFCASSYKSEGNTEAFFGQGTRLTVV.

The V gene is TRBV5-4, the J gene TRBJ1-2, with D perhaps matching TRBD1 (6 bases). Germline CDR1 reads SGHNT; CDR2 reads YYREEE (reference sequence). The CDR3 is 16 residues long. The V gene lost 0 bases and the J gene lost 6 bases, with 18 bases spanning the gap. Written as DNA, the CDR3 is TGTGCCAGCAGCTTGGGGGCTGGGGGCGCGCAGAATGGCTACACCTTC. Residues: CASSLGAGGAQNGYTF.

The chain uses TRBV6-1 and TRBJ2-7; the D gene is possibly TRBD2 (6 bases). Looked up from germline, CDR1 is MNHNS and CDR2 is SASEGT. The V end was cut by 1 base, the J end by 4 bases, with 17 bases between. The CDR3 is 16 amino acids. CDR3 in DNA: TGTGCCAGCAGTGAAGTGTTAAGGGCGGGGCGATACGAGCAGTACTTC. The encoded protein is CASSEVLRAGRYEQYF.

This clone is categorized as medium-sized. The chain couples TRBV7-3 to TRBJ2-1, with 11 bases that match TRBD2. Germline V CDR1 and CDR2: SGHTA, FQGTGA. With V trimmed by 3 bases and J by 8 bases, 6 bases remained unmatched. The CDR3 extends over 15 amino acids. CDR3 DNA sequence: TGTGCCAGCAGCTTCACTAGCGGGAGTTTCGATGAGCAGTTCTTC. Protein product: CASSFTSGSFDEQFF. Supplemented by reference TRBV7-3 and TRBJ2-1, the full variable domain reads GAGVSQTPSNKVTEKGKYVELRCDPISGHTALYWYRQSLGQGPEFLIYFQGTGAADDSGLPNDRFFAVRPEGSVSTLKIQRTERGDSAVYLCASSFTSGSFDEQFFGPGTRLTVL.